These 20 T cell receptor beta chains share one sample of origin, sequenced in a study of technical replicates of blood from several donors. Produced via immunoSEQ multiplex PCR; TCRdb's table is partial and in-frame only. The sample includes about 83,000 clones, about 91% of them seen just once. Source material: T cells isolated from PBMCs. The source of these receptors is a human donor in good health.

V gene TRBV5-6 combines with J gene TRBJ2-6, with D unclear. The germline gives CDR1 SGHDT, CDR2 YYEEEE. Trimming removed 4 bases at V and 0 bases at J, with 8 bases between. CDR3 length: 15 residues. As DNA, the CDR3 is TGTGCCAGCAGCCTGGATTACTCTGGGGCCAACGTCCTGACTTTC. This gives the protein CASSLDYSGANVLTF.

The chain joins TRBV4-3 to TRBJ1-1, with TRBD1 identical over 9 bases. The CDR3 spans 16 residues. CDR1 is LGHNA and CDR2 is YSLEER in the germline V gene. The V segment lost 4 bases and the J segment 0 bases; nucleotides outside the gene matches: 6. The CDR3 region is CASSPRQGGMNTEAFF. The CDR3 nucleotides read TGCGCCAGCAGCCCTCGACAGGGGGGCATGAACACTGAAGCTTTCTTT.

This clone was recorded once. This chain connects TRBV7-3 to TRBJ2-3, with no clear D. Trimming stripped 1 base from V and 4 bases from J, with 6 bases between. The germline gives CDR1 SGHTA, CDR2 FQGTGA. This CDR3 comprises 13 residues. Here the CDR3 DNA reads TGTGCCAGCAGCTTAATGTCAGCAGATACGCAGTATTTT. Translating gives CASSLMSADTQYF.

The chain uses TRBV7-9 and TRBJ2-1; TRBD1 agrees at 10 bases. The J segment lost 7 bases and the V segment lost 2 bases, leaving 11 bases of the junction unmatched. This CDR3 is 17 amino acids long. CDR1 is SEHNR, CDR2 FQNEAQ, per germline (reference sequence). CDR3 region: CASSLSGRQGAWNEQFF. CDR3 nucleotides: TGTGCCAGCAGCTTATCGGGTAGACAGGGGGCCTGGAATGAGCAGTTCTTC.

The chain carries TRBV18 and TRBJ1-5, with D perhaps matching TRBD1 (5 bases). This CDR3 has 14 amino acids. CDR1 is KGHSH, CDR2 LQKENI, per germline. V was shortened by 2 bases and J by 4 bases, with 9 bases between the two germline ends. CDR3 sequence reads: CASSPGPGNQPQHF. CDR3 coding DNA: TGTGCCAGCTCACCAGGTCCAGGGAATCAGCCCCAGCATTTT.

The chain recombines TRBV5-1 with TRBJ1-1; D remains unclear. Trimming removed 5 bases from V and 1 base from J, with 9 bases in between. The CDR3 spans 13 residues. CDR1 SGHRS and CDR2 YFSETQ come from the germline V gene. The CDR3 DNA follows: TGCGCCAGCAGGGATCCGGGGAACACTGAAGCTTTCTTT. This translates into CASRDPGNTEAFF.

The DNA for the CDR3 is TGCGCCAGCAGCCAAAAGGACGGGACCTACGAGCAGTACTTC. Its translation: CASSQKDGTYEQYF. The V call is TRBV4-1, the J call TRBJ2-7; D might be TRBD2 (5 bases). V lost 2 bases and J 2 bases, leaving 10 bases between the germline ends. CDR1 is MGHRA, CDR2 YSYEKL, per germline. The CDR3 is made up of 14 amino acids.

This chain uses TRBV5-6 with TRBJ2-2; TRBD1 matches 8 bases. This CDR3 has 16 residues. CDR1 and CDR2 from the germline V gene are SGHDT and YYEEEE. With 0 bases clipped from V and 2 bases from J, the junction kept 3 bases outside the gene matches. The CDR3 sequence is CASSLVQGANTGELFF. The CDR3 region has the DNA TGTGCCAGCAGCTTGGTGCAGGGGGCAAACACCGGGGAGCTGTTTTTT.

V gene TRBV7-9 combines with J gene TRBJ1-2, with a weak D call TRBD1 (6 bases). Deletions cut 1 base from V and 7 bases from J, with 10 bases between. This CDR3 comprises 13 residues. The germline CDR1 and CDR2 sequences are SEHNR and FQNEAQ (reference sequence). CDR3 in DNA: TGTGCCAGCAGCTTAGACAGGGTTGGTGGCTACACCTTC. As protein: CASSLDRVGGYTF. Drawing the rest from reference TRBV7-9 and TRBJ1-2, the complete variable domain is DTGVSQNPRHKITKRGQNVTFRCDPISEHNRLYWYRQTLGQGPEFLTYFQNEAQLEKSRLLSDRFSAERPKGSFSTLEIQRTEQGDSAMYLCASSLDRVGGYTFGSGTRLTVV.

The CDR3 spells CASGTRLAGVNEQFF. CDR3 coding DNA: TGTGCTAGTGGTACGCGACTAGCGGGAGTCAATGAGCAGTTCTTC. This rearrangement joins TRBV12-5 to TRBJ2-1, with 12 bases fitting TRBD2. V trimming: 5 bases; J trimming: 6 bases; junction bases outside the gene matches: 5. CDR1 and CDR2 from the germline V gene are LGHNT and FRNRAP. The CDR3 is made up of 15 amino acids.

The chain is built from TRBV1 and TRBJ2-1; TRBD2 reflects the table's D call only, with no check against the DNA. TRBV1 counts as a pseudogene. CDR3 length: 15 residues. The CDR3 loop reads CTSSQAGIDLMRQFF. In DNA, the CDR3 is TGCACCAGCAGCCAAGCGGGGATCGACCTCATGCGGCAGTTCTTC.

The J gene is TRBJ2-2, the V gene TRBV5-6; 12 nucleotides match TRBD1. CDR3 size: 16 residues. With V trimmed by 2 bases and J by 7 bases, 6 bases remained unmatched. Germline V gene sequence: CDR1 SGHDT, CDR2 YYEEEE. In nucleotides, the CDR3 is TGTGCCAGCAGCTTCCTCGGGACAGGGGGCTTCGGGGAGCTGTTTTTT. Translated, it gives CASSFLGTGGFGELFF.

This clone occurred a few times. The chain couples TRBV18 to TRBJ1-1, with 8 bases aligning to TRBD1. CDR3 size: 17 residues. The V gene end was trimmed by 1 base and the J gene end by 0 bases; junction bases not matched to a gene: 7. Germline V CDR1 and CDR2: KGHSH, LQKENI. The CDR3 loop reads CASSPRGGQGLNTEAFF. The CDR3 DNA is TGTGCCAGCTCACCACGGGGAGGACAGGGCCTGAACACTGAAGCTTTCTTT.

This chain connects TRBV5-4 to TRBJ2-2; tentatively, D is TRBD2 (6 bases). The V gene's germline CDR1 is SGHNT and CDR2 YYREEE (reference sequence). V lost 1 base, J lost 6 bases, and 13 bases lay in between. The CDR3 is 15 amino acids. The CDR3 coding sequence is TGTGCCAGCAGCTTGAAACGGGAGCTGGCCGGGGAGCTGTTTTTT. It specifies CASSLKRELAGELFF. Using reference TRBV5-4 and TRBJ2-2 for the parts outside the CDR3, the full variable domain is ETGVTQSPTHLIKTRGQQVTLRCSSQSGHNTVSWYQQALGQGPQFIFQYYREEENGRGNFPPRFSGLQFPNYSSELNVNALELDDSALYLCASSLKRELAGELFFGEGSRLTVL.

This chain links TRBV25-1 with TRBJ2-1; D possibly corresponds to TRBD2 (5 bases). The CDR3 is 11 amino acids. Trimming removed 6 bases at V and 10 bases at J, with 10 bases between. Germline loops: CDR1 MGHDK, CDR2 SYGVNS. As DNA, the CDR3 is TGTGCCAGCAGGACGGGGTGGGAGCAGTTCTTC. Amino acid sequence: CASRTGWEQFF.

With regard to this clone: The identical CDR3 is also encoded by other nucleotide sequences in the sample. This chain connects TRBV9 to TRBJ2-3, with 15 positions matching TRBD2. Germline loops: CDR1 SGDLS, CDR2 YYNGEE. The J segment lost 4 bases and the V segment lost 0 bases, leaving 0 bases of the junction unmatched. The CDR3 totals 16 residues. For the CDR3, the DNA is TGTGCCAGCAGCGTAGGGACTAGCGGGAGGGCAGATACGCAGTATTTT. The encoded protein is CASSVGTSGRADTQYF.

The chain carries TRBV11-2 and TRBJ2-1; 7 bases are shared with TRBD1. The V segment lost 4 bases and the J segment 0 bases; nucleotides outside the gene matches: 6. This CDR3 is built from 16 residues. Germline assignment: CDR1 SGHAT and CDR2 FQNNGV. CDR3 protein: CASSSTGVGSYNEQFF. The CDR3 nucleotides are TGTGCCAGCAGCTCTACAGGGGTGGGCTCCTACAATGAGCAGTTCTTC.

The chain uses TRBV6-5 and TRBJ2-7, with 9 bases aligning to TRBD1. The CDR3 spans 14 residues. The trim removed 6 bases at V and 5 bases at J, leaving 8 bases unmatched. Germline lookup yields CDR1 MNHEY and CDR2 SVGAGI. CDR3 sequence (DNA): TGTGCCAGCAGCCAGGACAGGGGAAGGAACGAGCAGTACTTC. It translates to CASSQDRGRNEQYF.

The chain joins TRBV20-1 to TRBJ1-3; D gene unclear. The CDR3 runs 11 residues. Trimming removed 1 base at V and 8 bases at J, with 6 bases between. The germline gives CDR1 DFQATT, CDR2 SNEGSKA (reference sequence). CDR3 bases: TGCAGTGCTAGAGGGCAGTACACCATATATTTT. This encodes CSARGQYTIYF.

The chain joins TRBV7-2 to TRBJ2-7; weak D call: TRBD2 (5 bases). The germline V and J ends were trimmed by 0 bases and 0 bases, with 18 bases remaining between them. The CDR3 consists of 18 residues. The germline CDR1 and CDR2 sequences are SGHTA and FQGNSA. This CDR3 reads CASSLAEVQSLLSYEQYF. CDR3 coding DNA: TGTGCCAGCAGCTTAGCGGAGGTACAGTCCTTACTCTCCTACGAGCAGTACTTC.